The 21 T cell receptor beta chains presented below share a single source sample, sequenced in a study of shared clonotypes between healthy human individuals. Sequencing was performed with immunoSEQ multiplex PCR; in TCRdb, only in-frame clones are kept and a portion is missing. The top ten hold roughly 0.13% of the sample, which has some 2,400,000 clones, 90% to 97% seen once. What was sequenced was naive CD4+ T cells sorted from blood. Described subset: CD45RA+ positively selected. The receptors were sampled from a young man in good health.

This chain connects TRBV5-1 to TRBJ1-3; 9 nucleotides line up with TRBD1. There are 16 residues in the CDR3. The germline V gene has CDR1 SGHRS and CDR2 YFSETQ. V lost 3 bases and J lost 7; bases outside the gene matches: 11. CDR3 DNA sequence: TGCGCCAGCAGCTCGACGACAGGGGGAGTAGGTAACACCATATATTTT. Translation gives CASSSTTGGVGNTIYF. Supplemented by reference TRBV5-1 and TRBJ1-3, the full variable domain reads KAGVTQTPRYLIKTRGQQVTLSCSPISGHRSVSWYQQTPGQGLQFLFEYFSETQRNKGNFPGRFSGRQFSNSRSEMNVSTLELGDSALYLCASSSTTGGVGNTIYFGEGSWLTVV.

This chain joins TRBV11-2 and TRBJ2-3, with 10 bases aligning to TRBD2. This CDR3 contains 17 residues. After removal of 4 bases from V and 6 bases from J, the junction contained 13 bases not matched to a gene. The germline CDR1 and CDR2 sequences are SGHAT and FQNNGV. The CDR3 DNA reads TGTGCCAGCAGCTCCCAAAAGAGCGGGAGGGTGGGGGATACGCAGTATTTT. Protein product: CASSSQKSGRVGDTQYF.

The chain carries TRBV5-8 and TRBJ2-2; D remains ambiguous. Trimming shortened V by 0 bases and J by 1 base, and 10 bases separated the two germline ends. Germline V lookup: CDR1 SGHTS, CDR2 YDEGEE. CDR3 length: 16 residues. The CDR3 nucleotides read TGTGCCAGCAGCTTGGCACGGCTGATGAACACCGGGGAGCTGTTTTTT. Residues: CASSLARLMNTGELFF.

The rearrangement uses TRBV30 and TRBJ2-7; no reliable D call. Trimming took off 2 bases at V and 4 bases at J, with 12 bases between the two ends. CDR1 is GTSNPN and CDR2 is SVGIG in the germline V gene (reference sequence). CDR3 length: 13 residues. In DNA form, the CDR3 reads TGTGCCTGGAGTTTGAAGGGCACTTACGAGCAGTACTTC. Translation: CAWSLKGTYEQYF.

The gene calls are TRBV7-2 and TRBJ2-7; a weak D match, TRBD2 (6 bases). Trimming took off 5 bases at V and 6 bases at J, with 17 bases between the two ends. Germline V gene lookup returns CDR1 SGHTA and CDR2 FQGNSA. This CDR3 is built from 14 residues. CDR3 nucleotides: TGTGCCAGCAGCCCGGGACTGCGTGCGGGCGAGCAGTACTTC. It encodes CASSPGLRAGEQYF.

Here the CDR3 reads CASSLGSGYQETQYF. For the CDR3, the DNA is TGTGCCAGCAGCTTAGGTAGCGGATACCAAGAGACCCAGTACTTC. The chain is built from TRBV11-2 and TRBJ2-5, with D maybe TRBD2 (6 bases). CDR3 length equals 15 residues. Trimming stripped 1 base from V and 0 bases from J, with 9 bases between. CDR1 is SGHAT and CDR2 is FQNNGV in the germline V gene.

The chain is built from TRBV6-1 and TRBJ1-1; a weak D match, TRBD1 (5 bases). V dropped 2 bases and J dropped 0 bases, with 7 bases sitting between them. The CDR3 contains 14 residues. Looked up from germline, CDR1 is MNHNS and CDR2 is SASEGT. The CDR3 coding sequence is TGTGCCAGCAGTGAACGGGGGATGAACACTGAAGCTTTCTTT. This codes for CASSERGMNTEAFF.

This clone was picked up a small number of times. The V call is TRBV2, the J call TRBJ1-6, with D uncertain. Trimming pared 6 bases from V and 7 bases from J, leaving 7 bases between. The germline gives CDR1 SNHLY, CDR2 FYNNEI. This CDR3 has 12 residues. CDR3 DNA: TGTGCCAGCAGGGAGCCCAATTCACCCCTCCACTTT. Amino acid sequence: CASREPNSPLHF.

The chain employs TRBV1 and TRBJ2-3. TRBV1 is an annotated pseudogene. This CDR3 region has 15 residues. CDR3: CTSSLVGGSTDTQYF. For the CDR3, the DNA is TGCACCAGCAGCCTGGTGGGTGGAAGCACAGATACGCAGTATTTT.

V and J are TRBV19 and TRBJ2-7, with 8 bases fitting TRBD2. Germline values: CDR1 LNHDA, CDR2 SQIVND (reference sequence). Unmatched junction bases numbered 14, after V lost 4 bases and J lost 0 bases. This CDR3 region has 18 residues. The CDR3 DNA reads TGTGCCAGTAGTACTGCAGGGGCTAGCGGGTCCAACTCCTACGAGCAGTACTTC. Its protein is CASSTAGASGSNSYEQYF.

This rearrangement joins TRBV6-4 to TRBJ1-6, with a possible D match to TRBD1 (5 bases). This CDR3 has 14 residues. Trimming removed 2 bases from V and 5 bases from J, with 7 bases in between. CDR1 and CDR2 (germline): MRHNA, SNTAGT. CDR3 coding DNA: TGTGCCAGCAGTGACGGGGGTAATAATTCACCCCTCCACTTT. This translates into CASSDGGNNSPLHF.

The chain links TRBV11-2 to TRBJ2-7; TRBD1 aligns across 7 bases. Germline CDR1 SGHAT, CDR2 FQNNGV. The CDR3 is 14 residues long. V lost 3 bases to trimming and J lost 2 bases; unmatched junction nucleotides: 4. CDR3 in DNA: TGTGCCAGCAGCTTCCAGGGGGTCCCCTACGAGCAGTACTTC. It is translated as CASSFQGVPYEQYF.

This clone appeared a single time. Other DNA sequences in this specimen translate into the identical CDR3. The DNA for the CDR3 is TGTGCCTGGAGTAGGTTGAACACTGAAGCTTTCTTT. Its protein product is CAWSRLNTEAFF. The V call is TRBV30, the J call TRBJ1-1; D remains ambiguous. This CDR3 is built from 12 residues. The germline V gene encodes CDR1 GTSNPN and CDR2 SVGIG (reference sequence). Trimming left V 2 bases short and J 0 bases short, with 4 bases between. Looking up the rest from reference TRBV30 and TRBJ1-1 gives the full variable domain: SQTIHQWPATLVQPVGSPLSLECTVEGTSNPNLYWYRQAAGRGLQLLFYSVGIGQISSEVPQNLSASRPQDRQFILSSKKLLLSDSGFYLCAWSRLNTEAFFGQGTRLTVV.

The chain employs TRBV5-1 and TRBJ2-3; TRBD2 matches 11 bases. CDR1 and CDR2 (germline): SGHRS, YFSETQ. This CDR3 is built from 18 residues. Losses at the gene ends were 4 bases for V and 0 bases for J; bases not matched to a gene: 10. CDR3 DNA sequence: TGCGCCAGCAGCCCAACCTTAGGACTAGCGGGTAGCACAGATACGCAGTATTTT. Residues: CASSPTLGLAGSTDTQYF.

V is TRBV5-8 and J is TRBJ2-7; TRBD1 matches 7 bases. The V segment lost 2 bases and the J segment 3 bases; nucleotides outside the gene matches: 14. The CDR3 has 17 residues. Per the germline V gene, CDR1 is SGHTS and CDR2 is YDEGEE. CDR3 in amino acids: CASSLLFLQGFYYEQYF. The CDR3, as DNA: TGTGCCAGCAGCTTATTATTCCTACAGGGGTTTTACTACGAGCAGTACTTC.

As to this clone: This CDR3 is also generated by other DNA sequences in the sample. The CDR3 here is CASSPGRETQYF. The CDR3 DNA follows: TGTGCCAGCTCACCAGGACGAGAGACCCAGTACTTC. V and J are TRBV18 and TRBJ2-5; D unclear. CDR3 length: 12 residues. CDR1 is KGHSH, CDR2 LQKENI, per germline. The V end was cut by 2 bases, the J end by 4 bases, with 5 bases between.

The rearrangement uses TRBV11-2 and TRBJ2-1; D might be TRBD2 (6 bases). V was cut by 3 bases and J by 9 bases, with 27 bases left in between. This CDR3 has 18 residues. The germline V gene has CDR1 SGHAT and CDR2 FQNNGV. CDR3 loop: CASSLGTARGLEYGEQFF. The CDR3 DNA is TGTGCCAGCAGCTTGGGGACGGCTAGGGGACTTGAATACGGTGAGCAGTTCTTC.

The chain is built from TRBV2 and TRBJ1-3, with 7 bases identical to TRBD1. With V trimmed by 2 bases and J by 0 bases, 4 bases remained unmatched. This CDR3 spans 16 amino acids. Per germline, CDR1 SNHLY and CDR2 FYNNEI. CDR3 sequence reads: CASSETTGNSGNTIYF. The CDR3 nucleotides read TGTGCCAGCAGTGAAACGACAGGGAACTCTGGAAACACCATATATTTT.

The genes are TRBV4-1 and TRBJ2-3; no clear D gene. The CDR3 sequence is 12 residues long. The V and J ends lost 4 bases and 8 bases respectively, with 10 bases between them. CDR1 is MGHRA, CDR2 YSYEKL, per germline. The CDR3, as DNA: TGCGCCAGCAGCCCCCCACAAGCTACGCAGTATTTT. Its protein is CASSPPQATQYF.

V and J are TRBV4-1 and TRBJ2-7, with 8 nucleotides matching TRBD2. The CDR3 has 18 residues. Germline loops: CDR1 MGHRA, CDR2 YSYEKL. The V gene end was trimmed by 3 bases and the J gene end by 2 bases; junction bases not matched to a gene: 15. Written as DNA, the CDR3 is TGCGCCAGCAGCCAGTGGACTAGCTTGGGGGAGGGCCCCTACGAGCAGTACTTC. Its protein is CASSQWTSLGEGPYEQYF.

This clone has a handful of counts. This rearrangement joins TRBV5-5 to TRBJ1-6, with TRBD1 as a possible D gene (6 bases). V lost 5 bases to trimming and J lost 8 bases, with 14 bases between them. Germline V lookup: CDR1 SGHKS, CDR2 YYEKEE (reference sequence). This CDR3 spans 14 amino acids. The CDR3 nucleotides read TGTGCCAGCAGACGGGACACGTGGGATTCACCCCTCCACTTT. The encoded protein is CASRRDTWDSPLHF.